The 20 T cell receptor beta chains below were found in one sample sequenced in a study of shared clonotypes between healthy human individuals. Measured with immunoSEQ multiplex PCR; TCRdb has only the in-frame clones, and not every one. The sample contains 2,500,000 or so clones, roughly 92% of which appear only once. The sequenced material came from naive CD4+ T cells from PBMCs. The subset denotes: CD45RA+ positively selected. Every receptor here comes from a man aged 18 to 35 in good health. Some clones in this sample may be carry-over from other donors' samples.

The count of this clone is one. This chain uses TRBV29-1 with TRBJ2-3, with 9 bases matching TRBD1. There are 13 residues in the CDR3. The V and J ends lost 5 bases and 7 bases, in that order; junction bases with no gene match: 7. Germline values: CDR1 SQVTM, CDR2 ANQGSEA. The CDR3 DNA sequence: TGCAGCGTTCACGGGACAGGGTTGAATACGCAGTATTTT. Translation gives CSVHGTGLNTQYF.

The V and J genes are TRBV30 and TRBJ1-5, with a weak D call TRBD1 (5 bases). Trimming stripped 0 bases from V and 0 bases from J, with 9 bases between. Germline CDR1 reads GTSNPN; CDR2 reads SVGIG (reference sequence). The CDR3 is 15 residues long. The CDR3 protein is CAWSVGAHSNQPQHF. CDR3 DNA: TGTGCCTGGAGTGTCGGGGCGCATAGCAATCAGCCCCAGCATTTT.

This clone was seen a handful of times. CDR3 bases: TGTGCCAGCAGCTTAGAATTCCGAGCCCTGACTTTC. It specifies CASSLEFRALTF. This sequence joins TRBV7-9 and TRBJ2-6; D call uncertain. Trimming cost V 1 base and J 15 bases, with 10 bases left between them. The germline V gene encodes CDR1 SEHNR and CDR2 FQNEAQ (reference sequence). The CDR3 totals 12 residues.

V usage is TRBV5-8 and J usage is TRBJ2-7, with D uncertain. V lost 2 bases to trimming and J lost 3 bases, with 15 bases between them. CDR1 and CDR2 from the germline V gene are SGHTS and YDEGEE. The length of the CDR3 is 15 residues. The CDR3 sequence: CASSLVPNGIYEQYF. The CDR3 bases are TGTGCCAGCAGCTTAGTCCCGAATGGAATCTACGAGCAGTACTTC.

Concerning this clone itself: Other DNA sequences in the same sample also yield this CDR3. The V gene is TRBV7-3, the J gene TRBJ1-3; no definite D call. Germline V gene data show CDR1 as SGHTA and CDR2 as FQGTGA. V lost 2 bases and J lost 2, with 7 bases in between. The CDR3 is 14 residues long. The CDR3 loop is CASSLEGTGNTIYF. CDR3 DNA sequence: TGTGCCAGCAGCTTAGAGGGAACTGGAAACACCATATATTTT.

J is TRBJ2-2 and V is TRBV28; tentatively, D is TRBD1 or TRBD2 (6 bases each). The CDR3 has 14 residues. The V gene lost 7 bases and the J gene lost 1 base, with 10 bases spanning the gap. Germline CDR1 MDHEN, CDR2 SYDVKM. The DNA of the CDR3 is TGTGCCAGCATCGGGGGCCTGAACACCGGGGAGCTGTTTTTT. This codes for CASIGGLNTGELFF. The whole variable domain, remainder taken from reference TRBV28 and TRBJ2-2, is DVKVTQSSRYLVKRTGEKVFLECVQDMDHENMFWYRQDPGLGLRLIYFSYDVKMKEKGDIPEGYSVSREKKERFSLILESASTNQTSMYLCASIGGLNTGELFFGEGSRLTVL.

Details on this clone: This sample includes further DNA sequences coding for the same CDR3. The chain combines TRBV7-3 with TRBJ2-2; D may be TRBD2 (6 bases). In germline, CDR1 is SGHTA, CDR2 FQGTGA. V shed 5 bases and J shed 5 bases, with 9 bases lying between them. CDR3 length: 13 amino acids. The CDR3: CASSPRGTGELFF. Here the CDR3 DNA reads TGTGCCAGCAGCCCCCGGGGGACCGGGGAGCTGTTTTTT. The variable domain in full, with the rest retrieved from reference TRBV7-3 and TRBJ2-2, is GAGVSQTPSNKVTEKGKYVELRCDPISGHTALYWYRQSLGQGPEFLIYFQGTGAADDSGLPNDRFFAVRPEGSVSTLKIQRTERGDSAVYLCASSPRGTGELFFGEGSRLTVL.

The V gene is TRBV14, the J gene TRBJ2-7, with a tentative D call TRBD2 (6 bases). There are 15 residues in the CDR3. Trimming left V 5 bases short and J 2 bases short, with 16 bases between. Germline CDR1 reads SGHDN; CDR2 reads FVKESK. The CDR3 DNA reads TGTGCCAGCAGCTCCTCTGGAGGGATTACCTACGAGCAGTACTTC. Its translation: CASSSSGGITYEQYF.

The V and J genes are TRBV2 and TRBJ2-1, with D perhaps TRBD2 (6 bases). The CDR3 is 14 amino acids. Germline V gives CDR1 SNHLY, CDR2 FYNNEI. Trimming took off 5 bases at V and 10 bases at J, with 18 bases between the two ends. The CDR3 loop is CASSSTRTMLEQFF. The CDR3 DNA follows: TGTGCCAGCAGTTCGACTCGGACTATGCTGGAGCAGTTCTTC.

Regarding this clone: Other nucleotide sequences from this sample produce the same CDR3. V usage is TRBV18 and J usage is TRBJ2-6; D perhaps matches TRBD2 (5 bases). The germline CDR1 and CDR2 sequences are KGHSH and LQKENI. This CDR3 has 16 residues. V lost 3 bases and J 1 base, leaving 10 bases between the germline ends. The CDR3 is CASSPVGGSGANVLTF. The CDR3 DNA is TGTGCCAGCTCACCCGTAGGCGGGTCTGGGGCCAACGTCCTGACTTTC.

The chain combines TRBV7-9 with TRBJ1-1, with a possible D match to TRBD1 (6 bases). The CDR3 runs 15 residues. The V end was cut by 6 bases, the J end by 0 bases, with 14 bases between. Germline values: CDR1 SEHNR, CDR2 FQNEAQ (reference sequence). The CDR3 protein is CASRPRTEMNTEAFF. DNA for the CDR3: TGTGCCAGCAGACCCCGGACAGAGATGAACACTGAAGCTTTCTTT.

CDR3 sequence: CAWISLDTALRTQYF. Written as DNA, the CDR3 is TGTGCCTGGATCTCTTTGGACACGGCGCTCCGGACCCAGTACTTC. This rearrangement joins TRBV30 to TRBJ2-5; D is possibly TRBD1 (5 bases). V was shortened by 4 bases and J by 7 bases, with 22 bases between the two germline ends. Per the germline V gene, CDR1 is GTSNPN and CDR2 is SVGIG (reference sequence). The CDR3 has 15 residues. The complete variable domain, with remaining parts taken from reference TRBV30 and TRBJ2-5, reads SQTIHQWPATLVQPVGSPLSLECTVEGTSNPNLYWYRQAAGRGLQLLFYSVGIGQISSEVPQNLSASRPQDRQFILSSKKLLLSDSGFYLCAWISLDTALRTQYFGPGTRLLVL.

The chain has TRBV2 and TRBJ2-7, with 8 bases matching TRBD1. Per germline, CDR1 SNHLY and CDR2 FYNNEI. This CDR3 has 14 residues. V was pared by 6 bases and J by 3 bases, with 7 bases of the junction left unmatched. CDR3: CASSSFGQGYEQYF. Written as DNA, the CDR3 is TGTGCCAGCAGCTCTTTCGGACAGGGCTACGAGCAGTACTTC.

The V call is TRBV28, the J call TRBJ2-7; D is unclear. The V and J ends lost 0 bases and 5 bases respectively, with 2 bases between them. The length of the CDR3 is 11 residues. Germline CDR1 reads MDHEN; CDR2 reads SYDVKM. The CDR3 DNA reads TGTGCCAGCAGTTTATGGGACGAGCAGTACTTC. Protein product: CASSLWDEQYF.

This chain connects TRBV7-2 to TRBJ2-3; possibly TRBD1 for D (6 bases). The CDR3 is 16 residues long. Trimming took 1 base from V and 3 from J, leaving 14 bases between them. Germline values: CDR1 SGHTA, CDR2 FQGNSA. The CDR3 region is CASSLGWGQETDTQYF. The DNA of the CDR3 is TGTGCCAGCAGCTTAGGATGGGGGCAGGAAACAGATACGCAGTATTTT.

The chain links TRBV11-3 to TRBJ2-1, with 9 bases aligning to TRBD1. With 6 bases clipped from V and 5 bases from J, the junction kept 5 bases outside the gene matches. The CDR3 contains 14 residues. Germline values: CDR1 SGHNT, CDR2 YENEEA. The chain's CDR3 is CASSRTGDHNEQFF. CDR3 DNA: TGTGCCAGCAGTAGGACAGGGGACCACAATGAGCAGTTCTTC.

This clone was counted only a few times. The CDR3 here is CASSLQATEAFF. In nucleotides, the CDR3 is TGTGCCAGCAGTTTACAGGCCACTGAAGCTTTCTTT. This chain uses TRBV28 with TRBJ1-1; D is ambiguous. The V gene's germline CDR1 is MDHEN and CDR2 SYDVKM. The CDR3 has 12 residues. Trimming removed 2 bases at V and 4 bases at J, with 5 bases between.

The genes are TRBV5-1 and TRBJ1-5; a weak D match, TRBD1 (6 bases). Germline CDR1 is SGHRS and CDR2 is YFSETQ. Trimming shortened V by 0 bases and J by 7 bases, and 11 bases separated the two germline ends. This CDR3 has 14 amino acids. This CDR3 is CASSLDRAGQPQHF. CDR3 bases: TGCGCCAGCAGCTTGGACAGGGCAGGACAGCCCCAGCATTTT.

The rearrangement links TRBV19 to TRBJ2-4; 8 positions agree with TRBD1. Germline assignment: CDR1 LNHDA and CDR2 SQIVND (reference sequence). CDR3 length equals 15 residues. V lost 5 bases and J lost 3; bases outside the gene matches: 6. CDR3 amino acids: CASSPDRVNKNIQYF. The CDR3 DNA sequence: TGTGCCAGTAGTCCGGACAGGGTTAACAAAAACATTCAGTACTTC.

This sequence joins TRBV28 and TRBJ1-4, with a tentative D call TRBD1 (6 bases). The V gene lost 5 bases and the J gene lost 3 bases, with 13 bases spanning the gap. Germline CDR1 reads MDHEN; CDR2 reads SYDVKM. There are 15 residues in the CDR3. The CDR3 spells CASSPPDRPNEKLFF. The CDR3 coding sequence is TGTGCCAGCAGTCCGCCAGACAGGCCTAATGAAAAACTGTTTTTT.